These T cell receptor beta chains were read from a single sample in a study of T cell responses to AZD1222 COVID-19 vaccine. Data came from immunoSEQ multiplex PCR; TCRdb stores just in-frame clones and leaves some out. The table lists 140,000 or so clones, 88% of them singletons, with approximately 5.4% in the top ten. Sequences were derived from peripheral blood, sampled 28 days after the second dose of the MenACWY control vaccine. Source of these receptors: an adult who received the MenACWY meningococcal vaccine as a control. Both conserved end residues are part of each CDR3.

V: TRBV7-3; CDR3: CASSLSRGQGDNEQFF
V: TRBV7-8; CDR3: CASRLTGANTEAFF
V: TRBV15; CDR3: CATSRGLAGGGGELFF
V: TRBV18; CDR3: CASSPISPGSTGELFF
V: TRBV5-1; CDR3: CASSLGQQDSGELFF
V: TRBV18; CDR3: CASSPGQSRNTEAFF
V: TRBV30; CDR3: CACIPGQGAYGYTF
V: TRBV3-1/TRBV3-2; CDR3: CASSQDTRATYEQYF
V: TRBV15; CDR3: CATSREFTGGYTF
V: TRBV24-1; CDR3: CATRAGTGSTGELFF
V: TRBV18; CDR3: CASSPWDSGSGNTIYF
V: TRBV11-2; CDR3: CASSPWNRGLEETQYF
V: TRBV7-2; CDR3: CASSYRDGDQPQHF
V: TRBV5-5; CDR3: CASSFLPGGNQPQHF
V: TRBV6-5; CDR3: CASRGGPAGANVLTF
V: TRBV4-3; CDR3: CASSQDGGLAGSTYGYTF
V: TRBV29-1; CDR3: CSVAPDRLLNEQFF
V: TRBV19; CDR3: CASSTQGGRSSYNSPLHF
V: TRBV7-9; CDR3: CASSLETSGNTIYF
V: TRBV5-1; CDR3: CASSLGPGTGRNSPLHF
V: TRBV11-3; CDR3: CASSSQGWGDTGANVLTF
V: TRBV4-1; CDR3: CASSPRDPGVNQPQHF
V: TRBV7-9; CDR3: CASSLRAAAYEQYF
V: TRBV5-1; CDR3: CASSLGLGQVSSYEQYF
V: TRBV14; CDR3: CASSPLGTSGFDEQFF
V: TRBV4-3; CDR3: CASSQASGTGAGELFF
V: TRBV3-1/TRBV3-2; CDR3: CASSQDYAAYNYGYTF
V: TRBV18; CDR3: CASSPILLRQGGQPQHF
V: TRBV5-4; CDR3: CASSGRRSLHEQYF